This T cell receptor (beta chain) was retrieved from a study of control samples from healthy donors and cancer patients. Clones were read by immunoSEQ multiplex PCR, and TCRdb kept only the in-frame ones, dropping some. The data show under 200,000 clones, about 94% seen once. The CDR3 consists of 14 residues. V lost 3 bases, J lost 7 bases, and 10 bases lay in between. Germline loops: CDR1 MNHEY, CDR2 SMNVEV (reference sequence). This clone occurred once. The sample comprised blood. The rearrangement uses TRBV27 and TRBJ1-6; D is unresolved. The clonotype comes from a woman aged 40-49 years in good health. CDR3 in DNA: TGTGCCAGCAGTTTTTCCGGTGGGAATTCACCCCTCCACTTT. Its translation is CASSFSGGNSPLHF.